This T cell receptor beta chain was sequenced during a study of OX40 agonist ivuxolimab in advanced cancers. This table comes from immunoSEQ multiplex PCR, and its TCRdb copy is limited to in-frame clones, with some not included. This sample has under 90,000 clones, with around nine tenths found just once. Germline V gene lookup returns CDR1 MNHEY and CDR2 SMNVEV (reference sequence). Germline trimming cut 10 bases from V and 1 base from J; bases unmatched to any gene: 7. The CDR3 has 14 amino acids. Blood samples were obtained at baseline, cycle 4 day 1, and cycle 7 day 1. This TCR was sampled from an adult with an advanced solid tumor such as melanoma, head and neck, liver or kidney cancer. Sequences were derived from CD4+ or CD8+ T cells sorted from blood, sampled in a trial of the OX40 agonist ivuxolimab. The V call is TRBV27, the J call TRBJ1-1, with TRBD1 matching 9 bases. The CDR3 protein is CATSRTGANTEAFF. The CDR3 coding sequence is TGTGCCACCTCGAGGACAGGGGCGAACACTGAAGCTTTCTTT.